This note documents a single T cell receptor (beta chain) sequence. Germline V gives CDR1 SEHNR, CDR2 FQNEAQ (reference sequence). V lost 4 bases and J lost 4; bases outside the gene matches: 9. This CDR3 is built from 15 residues. Sequencing was performed with immunoSEQ multiplex PCR; in TCRdb, only in-frame clones are kept and a portion is missing. The data hold 95,000 to 100,000 clones, with less than 80% observed a single time. This record belongs to a study of fetal regulatory T cell absence and autoimmunity. The chain links TRBV7-9 to TRBJ1-2; 7 nucleotides agree with TRBD1. The sequence was collected from a male donor with IPEX syndrome. Sequenced material: pancreas tissue. The CDR3 nucleotides are TGTGCCAGCAGCTCGACGACAGGGTTGGGCTATGGCTACACCTTC. As protein: CASSSTTGLGYGYTF.